This T cell receptor (beta chain) was recovered during a study of blood T cell repertoires in COVID-19. For the study at large: The cDNA or gDNA used as material had been derived from T cells, B-cell-depleted T cells, or PBMCs.

In the authors' methods: Reference gene primers were amplified, and this amplification served to estimate nucleated cell counts. Assay: immunoSEQ multiplex PCR; the TCRdb copy retains only in-frame clones and omits some. That table furnishes V, J and clone size, whereas the DNA furnished D and trimming. The sample includes 210,000 or so clones, 75% to 90% of them seen just once. Germline V CDR1 and CDR2: SGHRS, YFSETQ. The CDR3 covers 15 residues. In regard to this clone: One junction end disagrees with the germline gene, perhaps due to a read error.

This TCR came from a woman aged 30 to 39 who had been exposed to COVID-19. Input material: PBMCs or T cells enriched from blood (not recorded which). The chain couples TRBV5-1 to TRBJ1-6, with D unclear. Here the CDR3 reads CASTLPPGDNSPLHF. As DNA, the CDR3 is TGCGCCAGCACCTTGCCCCCAGGTGATAATTCACCCCTCCACTTT.